The rows below give T cell receptor beta chains drawn from one sample of a study of Ad26.COV2.S vaccination and SARS-CoV-2 variants. This table comes from immunoSEQ multiplex PCR, and its TCRdb copy is limited to in-frame clones, with some not included. Of over 110,000 clones in the sample, about nine tenths were seen once. Source: peripheral blood, taken after recovery from COVID-19. The receptors originated from a human donor who had recovered from COVID-19. Both conserved end residues are part of each CDR3. The D gene is left open where the match is weak. A clone size is listed for some rows: how often the clone was seen (once, few, many), or a class if it is expanded.

V	D	size	J	DNA	CDR3
TRBV28	-	-	TRBJ2-1	TGTGCCAGCAGTTATCGGAACTACAATGAGCAGTTCTTC	CASSYRNYNEQFF
TRBV28	-	-	TRBJ1-1	TGTGCCAGCAGTTTATGGGGGGAGATGAACACTGAAGCTTTCTTT	CASSLWGEMNTEAFF
TRBV5-5	TRBD1	-	TRBJ1-5	TGTGCCAGCAGCTTGGGTCCACAGGGGAATCAGCCCCAGCATTTT	CASSLGPQGNQPQHF
TRBV28	-	-	TRBJ2-7	TGTGCCAGCAGTTTCCACAGGTTCGTCCCCCAAGATACCGAGCAGTACTTC	CASSFHRFVPQDTEQYF
TRBV5-1	TRBD2	-	TRBJ2-3	TGCGCCAGCAGCTTGGGGACTAGCGGGACCACAGATACGCAGTATTTT	CASSLGTSGTTDTQYF
TRBV7-8	-	-	TRBJ1-1	TGTGCCAGCAGCCCATATTACCGGGACACAGAAGGCTGGGCTGAAGCTTTCTTT	CASSPYYRDTEGWAEAFF
TRBV6-2/TRBV6-3	-	-	TRBJ1-3	TGTGCCAGCAGTTACGCGGGTGGATCTGGAAACACCATATATTTT	CASSYAGGSGNTIYF
TRBV19	TRBD2	-	TRBJ2-1	TGTGCCAGTTGGGGGGGCAATGAGCAGTTCTTC	CASWGGNEQFF
TRBV11-2	-	-	TRBJ2-5	TGTGCCAGCAGCTCCGGGATCGCAGAGACCCAGTACTTC	CASSSGIAETQYF
TRBV28	-	once	TRBJ2-1	TGTGCCAGCAGTTTTGGGGGACTTCCCTCCTACAATGAGCAGTTCTTC	CASSFGGLPSYNEQFF
TRBV4-1	TRBD2	-	TRBJ2-1	TGCGCCAGCAGCCTACAAGCGGGGGCCGCCTCGGGCGAGCAGTTCTTC	CASSLQAGAASGEQFF
TRBV3-1/TRBV3-2	-	-	TRBJ1-1	TGTGCCAGCAGCCTCGGGCTGATGAACACTGAAGCTTTCTTT	CASSLGLMNTEAFF
TRBV30	TRBD1	-	TRBJ1-5	TGTGCTGCCCGAGGGACAGGAATCAATCAGCCCCAGCATTTT	CAARGTGINQPQHF
TRBV5-1	-	-	TRBJ2-5	TGCGCCAGCAGCGGGGTTATCTTGGAGACCCAGTACTTC	CASSGVILETQYF
TRBV6-1	-	-	TRBJ1-6	TGTGCCAGCAGTGCAGGGTATAGCTCCTATAATTCACCCCTCCACTTT	CASSAGYSSYNSPLHF
TRBV19	-	-	TRBJ1-3	TGTGCCAGTAGTCCGCTCCGGGGGGGCGAAAGAAACACCATATATTTT	CASSPLRGGERNTIYF
TRBV11-2	-	-	TRBJ1-5	TGTGCCAGCAGCCCCGACGCTGCTGGGCAGCCCCAGCATTTT	CASSPDAAGQPQHF